The T cell receptor beta chain described here comes from a study of shared clonotypes between healthy human individuals. V lost 5 bases to trimming and J lost 9 bases, with 18 bases between them. Per germline, CDR1 SEHNR and CDR2 FQNEAQ (reference sequence). This CDR3 contains 14 residues. Clones were read by immunoSEQ multiplex PCR, and TCRdb kept only the in-frame ones, dropping some. The table has roughly 1,600,000 clones, 98% to 99% seen once. The V gene is TRBV7-9, the J gene TRBJ2-3; tentative D call: TRBD1 (6 bases). This TCR derives from a man in his thirties or forties in good health. The sequencing input was naive CD4+ T cells sorted from blood. This sample's subset: CD45RA+ positively selected. CDR3 coding DNA: TGTGCCAGCAGCCGGGGACAACCGCCGGGGACGCAGTATTTT. Its protein product is CASSRGQPPGTQYF.